The rows below give T cell receptor beta chains drawn from one sample of a study of patients and donors after allogeneic stem cell transplantation. TCRdb reprocessed the RT-PCR reads with MiXCR, giving one entry per CDR3 protein. The profile shows roughly 940,000 distinct CDR3 sequences, roughly 18% of them singletons. The sequenced material came from blood, either unsorted or a sorted T cell fraction (not recorded which). These receptors all come from a human donor who was either an allogeneic HSCT recipient or a stem cell or donor lymphocyte infusion donor (not recorded which). It is not recorded whose cells these are; they may come from a transplant donor. The CDR3 runs from the conserved cysteine through the conserved F or W. Fields, in order: J gene, D gene, V gene, clone size, CDR3 DNA, CDR3 protein. D genes are given only for firm matches. Clone size, where shown, is once, few, many, or a class for clones that have expanded.

>TRBJ2-2|-|TRBV6-2/TRBV6-3|few
TGTGCCAGCATCCAAGGGGTGGCCGGGGAGCTGTTTTTT
CASIQGVAGELFF
>TRBJ2-5|-|TRBV6-1|many
TGTGCCAGCAGTGAACTCGGGGCAGGGCGAGAGACCCAGTACTTC
CASSELGAGRETQYF
>TRBJ2-1|-|TRBV5-1|few
TGCGCCAGCAGCTTTGACCGTAATGAGCAGTTCTTC
CASSFDRNEQFF
>TRBJ2-1|-|TRBV25-1|-
TGTGCCAGCAGTGCTGGAGGGGAGGCTGAGCAGTTCTTC
CASSAGGEAEQFF
>TRBJ2-7|-|TRBV20-1|-
TGCAGTTCCAACGTGGGGCCGGACGAGCAGTACTTC
CSSNVGPDEQYF
>TRBJ1-5|-|TRBV7-9|-
TGTGCCAGCAGCTTGGACGGAATTAGCAATCAGCCCCAGCATTTT
CASSLDGISNQPQHF
>TRBJ1-5|TRBD1|TRBV6-5|few
TGTGCCAGCGGTAGGGGGCGGGAGCCCCAGCATTTT
CASGRGREPQHF
>TRBJ2-1|TRBD2|TRBV2|-
TGTGCCAGCAGTGAGCTAGCGGGAGACTGGAGGTCCTACAATGAGCAGTTCTTC
CASSELAGDWRSYNEQFF
>TRBJ1-1|-|TRBV18|-
TGTGCCAGCTCACCGGGTAGGAGCACTGAAGCTTTCTTT
CASSPGRSTEAFF
>TRBJ2-3|TRBD2|TRBV7-8|-
TGTGCCAGCATCAAGCTTGCGGGGGGTCCCACAGATACGCAGTATTTT
CASIKLAGGPTDTQYF
>TRBJ1-5|-|TRBV20-1|few
TGCAGTGCCGTGGTGGGCCAGACTAATCAGCCCCAGCATTTT
CSAVVGQTNQPQHF
>TRBJ1-6|-|TRBV12-3/TRBV12-4|few
TGTGCCAGCAGTTCCGGGGTTGGTATCTATAATTCACCCCTCCACTTT
CASSSGVGIYNSPLHF
>TRBJ1-1|-|TRBV29-1|-
TGCAGCGTTGCGGGGGGCGTGAACACTGAAGCTTTCTTT
CSVAGGVNTEAFF
>TRBJ1-1|-|TRBV29-1|few
TGCAGCGTTTCAGTGTTAGGGGTGGCTGAAGCTTTCTTT
CSVSVLGVAEAFF
>TRBJ2-7|-|TRBV30|-
TGTGCCTGGGGGGACATCTCCTACGAGCAGTACTTC
CAWGDISYEQYF
>TRBJ2-2|-|TRBV5-1|many
TGCGCCAGCAGCTTGATGAGACAGGGAGGAGGGGAGCTGTTTTTT
CASSLMRQGGGELFF
>TRBJ2-1|-|TRBV5-1|few
TGCGCCAGCAGCTTGGCCGTGGTACTTTACAATGAGCAGTTCTTC
CASSLAVVLYNEQFF
>TRBJ2-6|-|TRBV7-2|-
TGTGCCACCCAGGGGCTAGCGTCTGGGGCCAACGTCCTGACTTTC
CATQGLASGANVLTF
>TRBJ2-1|TRBD2|TRBV28|few
TGTGCCAGCAGTTCCCTGACTAGCGGGAGCCGCAATGAGCAGTTCTTC
CASSSLTSGSRNEQFF
>TRBJ2-1|-|TRBV7-9|many
TGTGCCAGCAGCCTTCAGGAGCAGTTCTTC
CASSLQEQFF
>TRBJ1-5|-|TRBV6-1|few
TGTGCCAGTGGACGTAAATCCCGCATGAGCAATCAGCCCCAGCATTTT
CASGRKSRMSNQPQHF
>TRBJ1-1|TRBD1|TRBV6-1|few
TGTGCCAGCGTCTTGACAGGGGAATATACTGAAGCTTTCTTT
CASVLTGEYTEAFF
>TRBJ2-7|-|TRBV15|-
TGTGCCACCAGCAGAGATAAGGCTAGCTCCTACGAGCAGTACTTC
CATSRDKASSYEQYF
>TRBJ2-3|-|TRBV5-1|-
TGCGCCAGCAGCGTCGACTACACAGATACGCAGTATTTT
CASSVDYTDTQYF
>TRBJ2-7|-|TRBV6-6|-
TGTGCCAGCAGTGTCACCTACCACGAGCAGTACTTC
CASSVTYHEQYF
>TRBJ2-7|-|TRBV12-3/TRBV12-4|many
TGTGCCAGCAGTCTCCGGGGGAATGGCTACGAGCAGTACTTC
CASSLRGNGYEQYF
>TRBJ1-5|TRBD1|TRBV6-5|few
TGTGCCAGCAGTTACCCGAGCGACAGGGGCTTTGTTCAGCCCCAGCATTTT
CASSYPSDRGFVQPQHF
>TRBJ2-3|TRBD1|TRBV20-1|few
TGCAGTGTGCGACAGGGGGCGCCTGATACGCAGTATTTT
CSVRQGAPDTQYF
>TRBJ2-7|-|TRBV25-1|-
TGTGCCAGCAGTGCTGCGGGGGCGGCTTACGAGCAGTACTTC
CASSAAGAAYEQYF
>TRBJ2-3|-|TRBV24-1|few
TGTGCCACCAGTGATTCTCATCCTAGCGTTTATTCAGATACGCAGTATTTT
CATSDSHPSVYSDTQYF
>TRBJ2-4|-|TRBV9|-
TGTGCCAGCTCACGAGCAGGGGGGGAGAACATTCAGTACTTC
CASSRAGGENIQYF
>TRBJ2-2|-|TRBV27|few
TGTGCCAGCAGTTTATCGGTTCCTCAGCCCCCCGGGGAGCTGTTTTTT
CASSLSVPQPPGELFF
>TRBJ2-1|TRBD2|TRBV5-4|-
TGTGCCAGCAGCCGCGGACTAGCGGGAAATTTTGATAAGGAGCAGTTCTTC
CASSRGLAGNFDKEQFF
>TRBJ1-2|TRBD1|TRBV20-1|many
TGCAGTGCTGATAGACAGGGCGCTAACTATGGCTACACCTTC
CSADRQGANYGYTF
>TRBJ2-1|-|TRBV5-1|few
TGCGCCAGCAGCTCCAACTGGAATGAGCAGTTCTTC
CASSSNWNEQFF
>TRBJ2-1|TRBD1|TRBV25-1|-
TGTGCCAGCAGTGGGAGTGGGGACAGGGCTGGTGAGCAGTTCTTC
CASSGSGDRAGEQFF
>TRBJ1-1|-|TRBV7-2|few
TGTGCCAGCAGCTTATCCCCAGAACCGAACACTGAAGCTTTCTTT
CASSLSPEPNTEAFF
>TRBJ1-1|-|TRBV6-2/TRBV6-3|-
TGTGCCAGCACCCCCCTGGGTGCCGCTAAGAACACTGAAGCTTTCTTT
CASTPLGAAKNTEAFF
>TRBJ2-7|TRBD2|TRBV3-1|few
TGTGCCAGCAGCCAAGATGTTAGCGGGAGATTCTCCTACGAGCAGTACTTC
CASSQDVSGRFSYEQYF
>TRBJ2-1|-|TRBV27|-
TGTGCCAGCAGTTTATGGCGGGGTAATGAGCAGTTCTTC
CASSLWRGNEQFF
>TRBJ2-7|TRBD1|TRBV12-3/TRBV12-4|many
TGTGCCAGCAGTCCGACAGGGGGGAACGAGCAGTACTTC
CASSPTGGNEQYF
>TRBJ1-2|-|TRBV20-1|many
TGCAGTGTGAAGGGGGTATTGTATGGCTACACCTTC
CSVKGVLYGYTF
>TRBJ2-1|TRBD2|TRBV28|-
TGTGCCAGCAGGTCTAGCGGGAGCTCCTACAATGAGCAGTTCTTC
CASRSSGSSYNEQFF
>TRBJ2-3|-|TRBV11-3|-
TGTGCCAGCAGCTTAGTGGTCGGGCCTGATACGCAGTATTTT
CASSLVVGPDTQYF
>TRBJ1-2|TRBD1|TRBV4-1|few
TGCGCCAGCAGCCAAGGGGACAGGGTTTTTGGCTACACCTTC
CASSQGDRVFGYTF
>TRBJ2-1|TRBD2|TRBV30|-
TGTGCCTGGGTAGCGGGAGCAAGGAATGAGCAGTTCTTC
CAWVAGARNEQFF
>TRBJ1-4|-|TRBV29-1|-
TGCAGCGTTGAGGCAGGGCGGGGTGAAAAACTGTTTTTT
CSVEAGRGEKLFF
>TRBJ1-6|-|TRBV3-1|-
TGTGCCAGCAGCCAGTACAAGACAGCCGAGGGATCACCCCTCCACTTT
CASSQYKTAEGSPLHF
>TRBJ2-2|-|TRBV5-1|-
TGCGCCAGCAGCTTGGTTGTCACCCCAGGCACCGGGGAGCTGTTTTTT
CASSLVVTPGTGELFF
>TRBJ1-5|TRBD1|TRBV27|-
TGTGCCAGCAGGCGACAGGGTGGCAATCAGCCCCAGCATTTT
CASRRQGGNQPQHF
>TRBJ2-7|-|TRBV10-3|few
TGTGCCATCAGTGCAGACAGTCCGGGGGAGCAGTACTTC
CAISADSPGEQYF
>TRBJ2-2|TRBD2|TRBV6-5|-
TGTGCCAGCAGTTACTCGATTTTCACCGGGACTAGTAACACCGGGGAGCTGTTTTTT
CASSYSIFTGTSNTGELFF